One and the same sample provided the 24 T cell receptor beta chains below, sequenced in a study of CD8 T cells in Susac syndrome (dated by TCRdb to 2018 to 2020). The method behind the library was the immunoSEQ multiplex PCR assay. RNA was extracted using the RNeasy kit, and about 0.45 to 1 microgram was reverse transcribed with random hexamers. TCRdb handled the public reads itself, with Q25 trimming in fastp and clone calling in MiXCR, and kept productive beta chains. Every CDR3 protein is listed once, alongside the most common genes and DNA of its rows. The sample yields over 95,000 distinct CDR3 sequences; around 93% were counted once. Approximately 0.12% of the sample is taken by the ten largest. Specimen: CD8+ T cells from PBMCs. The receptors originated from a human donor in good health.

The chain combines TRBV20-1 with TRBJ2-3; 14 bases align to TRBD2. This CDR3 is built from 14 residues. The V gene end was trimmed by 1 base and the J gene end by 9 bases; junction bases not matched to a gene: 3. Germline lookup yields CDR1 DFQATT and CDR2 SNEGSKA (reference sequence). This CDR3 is CSARGLAGGWTQYF. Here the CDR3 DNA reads TGCAGTGCTAGAGGACTAGCGGGAGGGTGGACGCAGTATTTT.

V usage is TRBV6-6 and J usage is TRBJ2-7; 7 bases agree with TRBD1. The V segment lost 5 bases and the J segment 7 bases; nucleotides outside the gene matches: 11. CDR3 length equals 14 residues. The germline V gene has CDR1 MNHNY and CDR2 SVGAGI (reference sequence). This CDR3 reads CASSPRTGIGEQYF. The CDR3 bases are TGTGCCAGCAGTCCTCGGACAGGCATTGGGGAGCAGTACTTC.

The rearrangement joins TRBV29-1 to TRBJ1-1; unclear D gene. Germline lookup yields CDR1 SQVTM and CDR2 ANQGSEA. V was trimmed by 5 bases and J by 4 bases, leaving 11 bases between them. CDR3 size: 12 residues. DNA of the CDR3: TGCAGCGTTATACACGGGTCCACTGAAGCTTTCTTT. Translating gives CSVIHGSTEAFF.

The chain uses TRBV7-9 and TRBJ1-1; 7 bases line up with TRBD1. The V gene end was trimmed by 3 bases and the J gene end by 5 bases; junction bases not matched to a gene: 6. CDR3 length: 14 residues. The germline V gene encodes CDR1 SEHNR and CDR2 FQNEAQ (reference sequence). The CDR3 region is CASSLTGMRTEAFF. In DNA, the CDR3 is TGTGCCAGCAGCTTGACAGGGATGAGGACTGAAGCTTTCTTT. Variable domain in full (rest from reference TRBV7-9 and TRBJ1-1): DTGVSQNPRHKITKRGQNVTFRCDPISEHNRLYWYRQTLGQGPEFLTYFQNEAQLEKSRLLSDRFSAERPKGSFSTLEIQRTEQGDSAMYLCASSLTGMRTEAFFGQGTRLTVV.

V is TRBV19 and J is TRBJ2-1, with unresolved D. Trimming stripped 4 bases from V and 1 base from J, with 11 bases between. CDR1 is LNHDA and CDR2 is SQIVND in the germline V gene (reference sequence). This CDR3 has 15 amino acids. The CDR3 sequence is CASSKMTTSYNEQFF. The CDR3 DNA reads TGTGCCAGTAGTAAAATGACGACATCCTACAATGAGCAGTTCTTC.

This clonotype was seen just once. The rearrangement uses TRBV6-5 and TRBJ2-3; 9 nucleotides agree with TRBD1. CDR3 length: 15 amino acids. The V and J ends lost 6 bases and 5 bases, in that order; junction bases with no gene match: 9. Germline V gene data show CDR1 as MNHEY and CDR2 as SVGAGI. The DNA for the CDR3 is TGTGCCAGCAGAGTAACGACAGGGGGAGGAGATACGCAGTATTTT. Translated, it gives CASRVTTGGGDTQYF.

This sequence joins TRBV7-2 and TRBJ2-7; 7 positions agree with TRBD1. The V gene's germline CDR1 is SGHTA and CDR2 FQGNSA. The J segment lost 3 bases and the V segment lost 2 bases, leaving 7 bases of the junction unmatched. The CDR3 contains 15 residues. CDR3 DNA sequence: TGTGCCAGCAGCTTAAAAACAGGGGCCAACTACGAGCAGTACTTC. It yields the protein CASSLKTGANYEQYF. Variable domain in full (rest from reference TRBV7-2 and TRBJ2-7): GAGVSQSPSNKVTEKGKDVELRCDPISGHTALYWYRQSLGQGLEFLIYFQGNSAPDKSGLPSDRFSAERTGGSVSTLTIQRTQQEDSAVYLCASSLKTGANYEQYFGPGTRLTVT.

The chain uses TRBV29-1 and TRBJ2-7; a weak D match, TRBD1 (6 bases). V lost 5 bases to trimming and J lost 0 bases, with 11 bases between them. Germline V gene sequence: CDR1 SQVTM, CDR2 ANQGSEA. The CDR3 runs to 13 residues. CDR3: CSVRQANSYEQYF. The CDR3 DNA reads TGCAGCGTTCGACAGGCGAACTCCTACGAGCAGTACTTC.

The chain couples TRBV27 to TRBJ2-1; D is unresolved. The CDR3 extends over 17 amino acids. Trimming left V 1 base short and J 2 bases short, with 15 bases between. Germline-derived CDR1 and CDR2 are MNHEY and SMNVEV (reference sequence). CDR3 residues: CASSLLGQARPYNEQFF. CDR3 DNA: TGTGCCAGCAGTTTATTAGGGCAGGCTCGGCCCTACAATGAGCAGTTCTTC.

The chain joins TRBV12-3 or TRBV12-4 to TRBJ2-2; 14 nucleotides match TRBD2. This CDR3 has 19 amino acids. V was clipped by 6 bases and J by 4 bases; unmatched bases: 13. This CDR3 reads CASRGPSGTSGRGTGELFF. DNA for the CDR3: TGTGCCAGCAGGGGTCCATCCGGGACTAGCGGGAGAGGCACCGGGGAGCTGTTTTTT.

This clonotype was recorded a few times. CDR3 sequence: CASSPDTGGYGYTF. CDR3 coding DNA: TGTGCCAGCTCACCCGATACAGGGGGCTATGGCTACACCTTC. The chain joins TRBV18 to TRBJ1-2; 8 bases agree with TRBD1. This CDR3 has 14 amino acids. The germline V gene has CDR1 KGHSH and CDR2 LQKENI. Germline trimming cut 3 bases from V and 4 bases from J; bases unmatched to any gene: 4.

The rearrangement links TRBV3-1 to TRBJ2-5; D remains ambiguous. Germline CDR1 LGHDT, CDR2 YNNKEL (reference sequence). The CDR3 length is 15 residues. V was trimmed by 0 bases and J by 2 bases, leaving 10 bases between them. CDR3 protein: CASSQDIAFQETQYF. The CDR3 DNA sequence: TGTGCCAGCAGCCAAGATATCGCCTTTCAAGAGACCCAGTACTTC.

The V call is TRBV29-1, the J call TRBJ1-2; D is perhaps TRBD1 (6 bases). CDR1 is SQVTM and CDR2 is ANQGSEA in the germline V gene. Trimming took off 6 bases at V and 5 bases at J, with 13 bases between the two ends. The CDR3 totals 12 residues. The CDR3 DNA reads TGCAGCGTCCGGGACACAATATATGGCTACACCTTC. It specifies CSVRDTIYGYTF.

The CDR3 here is CASYPGAGPMNTEAFF. The DNA of the CDR3 is TGTGCCAGCTACCCGGGGGCAGGGCCCATGAACACTGAAGCTTTCTTT. The V gene is TRBV18, the J gene TRBJ1-1, with D maybe TRBD1 (6 bases). This CDR3 is 16 amino acids long. Trimming took off 7 bases at V and 0 bases at J, with 18 bases between the two ends. Germline CDR1 reads KGHSH; CDR2 reads LQKENI.

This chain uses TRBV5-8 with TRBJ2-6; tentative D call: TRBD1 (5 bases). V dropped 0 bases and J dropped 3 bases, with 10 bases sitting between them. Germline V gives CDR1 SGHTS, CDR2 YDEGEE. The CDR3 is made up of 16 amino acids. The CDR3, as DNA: TGTGCCAGCAGCTTGGATAGGGGCGGTGGGGCCAACGTCCTGACTTTC. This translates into CASSLDRGGGANVLTF.

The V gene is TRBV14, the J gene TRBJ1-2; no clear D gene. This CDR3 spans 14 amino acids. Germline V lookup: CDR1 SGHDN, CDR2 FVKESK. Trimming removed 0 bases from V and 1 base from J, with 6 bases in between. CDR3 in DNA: TGTGCCAGCAGCCAAGAACGGGGTAACTATGGCTACACCTTC. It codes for CASSQERGNYGYTF.

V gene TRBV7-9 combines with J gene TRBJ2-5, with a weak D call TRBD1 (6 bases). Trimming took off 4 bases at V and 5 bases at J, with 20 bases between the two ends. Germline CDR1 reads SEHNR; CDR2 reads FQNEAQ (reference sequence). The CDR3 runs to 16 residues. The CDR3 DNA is TGTGCCAGCAGCTCCAGTCGGGCCAGGGGAGACGAGACCCAGTACTTC. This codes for CASSSSRARGDETQYF.

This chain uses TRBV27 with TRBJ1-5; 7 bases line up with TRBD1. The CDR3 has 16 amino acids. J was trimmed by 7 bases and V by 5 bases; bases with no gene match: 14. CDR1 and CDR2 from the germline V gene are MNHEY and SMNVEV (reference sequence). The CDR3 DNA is TGTGCCAGCAGTCTAACGACAGGGATAGCTACGCAGCCCCAGCATTTT. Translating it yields CASSLTTGIATQPQHF.

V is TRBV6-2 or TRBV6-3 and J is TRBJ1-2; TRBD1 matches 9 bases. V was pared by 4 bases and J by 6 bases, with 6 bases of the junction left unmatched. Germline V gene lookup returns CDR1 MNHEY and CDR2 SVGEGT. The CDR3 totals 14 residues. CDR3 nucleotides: TGTGCCAGCAGTTCCCGGGACAGGGAGGATGGCTACACCTTC. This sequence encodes CASSSRDREDGYTF.

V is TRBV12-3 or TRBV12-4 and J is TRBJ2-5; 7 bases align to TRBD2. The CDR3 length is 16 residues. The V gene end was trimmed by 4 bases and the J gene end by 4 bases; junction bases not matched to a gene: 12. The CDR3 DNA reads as TGTGCCAGCAGTTCGAGGACTAGAACCCCACCAGAGACCCAGTACTTC. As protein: CASSSRTRTPPETQYF.

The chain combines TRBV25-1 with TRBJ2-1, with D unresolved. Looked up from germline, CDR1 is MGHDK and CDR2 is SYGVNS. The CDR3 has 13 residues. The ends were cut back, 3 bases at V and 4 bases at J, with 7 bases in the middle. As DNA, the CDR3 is TGTGCCAGCAGTGATATTGGTTACAATGAGCAGTTCTTC. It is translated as CASSDIGYNEQFF.

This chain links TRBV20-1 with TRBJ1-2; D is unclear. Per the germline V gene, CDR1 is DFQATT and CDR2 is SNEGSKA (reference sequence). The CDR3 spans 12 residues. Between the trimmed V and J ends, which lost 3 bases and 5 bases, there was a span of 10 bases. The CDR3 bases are TGCAGTGCTAGCCAACAGTCGTATGGCTACACCTTC. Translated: CSASQQSYGYTF.

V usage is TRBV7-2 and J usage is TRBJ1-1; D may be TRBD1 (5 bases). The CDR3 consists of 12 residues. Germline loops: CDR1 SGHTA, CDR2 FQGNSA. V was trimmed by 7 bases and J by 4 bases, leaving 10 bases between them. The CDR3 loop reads CASKGRSTEAFF. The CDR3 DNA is TGTGCCAGCAAGGGGCGCAGCACTGAAGCTTTCTTT.

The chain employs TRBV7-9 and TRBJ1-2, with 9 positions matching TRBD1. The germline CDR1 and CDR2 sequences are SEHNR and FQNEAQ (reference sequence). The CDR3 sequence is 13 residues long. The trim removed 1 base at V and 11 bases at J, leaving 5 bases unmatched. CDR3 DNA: TGTGCCAGCAGCTTAGAGGGACAGGGTGATTACACCTTC. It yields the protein CASSLEGQGDYTF.